The rows below give T cell receptor beta chains drawn from one sample of a study of CD8+ T cells in alopecia areata. TCRdb's table, derived via immunoSEQ multiplex PCR, lists solely in-frame clones and lacks some. Among about 270,000 clones listed, around three fifths were seen once. This sample comprised CD4+ T cells sorted from blood, obtained around week 53, from a patient treated with tofacitinib. The receptors here all came from a human donor with alopecia areata. CDR3s leave out the opening cysteine and the closing phenylalanine or tryptophan. The D gene is left open where the match is weak. Clone size appears in some rows only: once, few, many, or a class for an expanded clone.

v_gene	d_gene	abundance	j_gene	CDR3aa
TRBV30	TRBD2	NA	TRBJ2-1	AWRGGPYNEQF
TRBV29-1	NA	NA	TRBJ1-5	SVSGGVQGNQPQH
TRBV9	TRBD2	once	TRBJ2-3	ASSVATSGASTDTQY
TRBV9	TRBD2	few	TRBJ2-1	ASGGGPGSPRNEQF
TRBV10-3	NA	NA	TRBJ2-3	AIKPSTDTQY
TRBV6-5	NA	few	TRBJ1-1	ASSSKGGAEAF
TRBV30	NA	NA	TRBJ2-5	AWSSPGGHKTQY
TRBV29-1	TRBD1	NA	TRBJ1-1	SAGTGWNTEAF
TRBV29-1	NA	few	TRBJ1-1	SVQTANTEAF
TRBV14	NA	few	TRBJ2-2	ASSAQLDTGELF
TRBV14	NA	NA	TRBJ2-5	ASSPSWGTQY
TRBV29-1	NA	NA	TRBJ2-7	SGGQSYEQY
TRBV4-2	NA	few	TRBJ2-6	ASSQDPLSGANVLT
TRBV7-9	NA	NA	TRBJ1-4	ASSLGLTEKLF
TRBV18	NA	few	TRBJ1-1	ASSSSVEMNTEAF
TRBV6-5	TRBD1	NA	TRBJ2-7	ASMTPGQDYEQY
TRBV29-1	TRBD1	NA	TRBJ2-4	SVRQGENIQY